The T cell receptor beta chain described here comes from a study of cytomegalovirus exposure and HLA in healthy donors. With respect to this clone: Its antigen is unidentified.

Study-wide findings and caveats: Other equally common chains were less clonally expanded than HLA-associated TCR beta chains, a later analysis showed. Associated with cytomegalovirus, according to the listing, were some 150 TCR beta chains.

Vbeta (60) and Jbeta (13) primers were used in the PCR. Data came from immunoSEQ multiplex PCR; TCRdb stores just in-frame clones and leaves some out. The data contain 95,000 to 150,000 clones, 83% of them singletons. This CDR3 contains 14 residues. Unmatched junction bases numbered 10, after V lost 5 bases and J lost 7 bases. The germline gives CDR1 SGHTA, CDR2 FQGTGA. The sequenced material came from PBMCs. The chain couples TRBV7-3 to TRBJ1-2, with TRBD1 matching 7 bases. The receptor comes from a man in his late teens or twenties in good health and CMV-seropositive. Here the CDR3 DNA reads TGTGCCAGCAGCCCAACAGGGGATAGCGGTGGCTACACCTTC. Its protein is CASSPTGDSGGYTF. The variable domain in full, completed from reference TRBV7-3 and TRBJ1-2, reads GAGVSQTPSNKVTEKGKYVELRCDPISGHTALYWYRQSLGQGPEFLIYFQGTGAADDSGLPNDRFFAVRPEGSVSTLKIQRTERGDSAVYLCASSPTGDSGGYTFGSGTRLTVV.